This T cell receptor (beta chain) was captured by sequencing in a study of cytomegalovirus exposure and HLA in healthy donors. Broader study findings: A later analysis linked 15,000 to 20,000 TCR beta sequences to HLA alleles at 0.05 false discovery rate. Sequencing depth across donors, presence/absence analyses assumed, was roughly uniform. There were reportedly fewer N-insertions in an Asian-associated ancestry cluster than the roughly 670-donor mean, in a later analysis.

Though nominally healthy at sampling, donors likely had unrecorded immune exposures. CDR3 size: 14 residues. V gave up 0 bases and J gave up 5 bases, with 11 bases separating them. From germline, CDR1 is ENHRY and CDR2 SYGVKD. With respect to this clone: No antigen is known for it.

Vbeta (60) and Jbeta (13) primers were used in the PCR. Only in-frame clones appear in the TCRdb table, and some are missing; sequencing was by immunoSEQ multiplex PCR. The table has around 100,000 clones, 74% seen once. The specimen sequenced was PBMCs. The TCR comes from a man aged 45-65 years in good health and CMV-seropositive. The rearrangement uses TRBV10-3 and TRBJ2-7, with a tentative D call TRBD1 (6 bases). CDR3 sequence: CAISESTGFHEQYF. Written as DNA, the CDR3 is TGTGCCATCAGTGAGTCGACAGGCTTCCACGAGCAGTACTTC.